The clone carrying this T cell receptor (beta chain) has just a few counts. Its specificity is not known. Germline and genes here are mouse. The read stops 4 residues short of the end of the CDR3; the missing end is completed from the germline J gene. V lost 1 base and J 3 bases, leaving 11 bases between the germline ends. The CDR3 has 14 residues. Germline CDR1 reads NNHDY; CDR2 reads SYVADS. The sample originates from a study of CD8+ T cells in alopecia areata. As for the study in general: Female C3H/HeJ mice aged about 7-11 weeks were given skin from C3H/HeJ graft donors, roughly 6-13 months old, that had spontaneous alopecia. Study conclusions and caveats: Scalp samples also yield sequences from resident alphabeta T cells of normal skin. Sharing of TCR sequences between patients (possibly for HLA-related reasons) was less clear than in mice. Lesional scalp exceeded normal scalp in clonality, especially in alopecia totalis/universalis.

cDNA reverse transcribed from extracted RNA served as the sequencing template. Sequenced by immunoSEQ multiplex PCR; TCRdb stores in-frame clones only, minus some. This repertoire holds roughly 110,000 clones, and none appear only once. This sequence joins TRBV13-3 and TRBJ2-7; weak D call: TRBD2 (6 bases). The sequence came from a C3H/HeJ mouse with alopecia areata. For this strain, the MHC haplotype corresponds to H2-k. The sequenced sample consisted of lesional skin. The sequenced CDR3 bases are TGTGCCAGCAGTGATCGGGGGGTCCTCTAT. This encodes CASSDRGVLY. The CDR3, in full, reads CASSDRGVLYEQYF.